The 21 T cell receptor beta chains given below trace back to one sample, sequenced in a study of shared clonotypes between healthy human individuals. Only in-frame clones appear in the TCRdb table, and some are missing; sequencing was by immunoSEQ multiplex PCR. The sample carries 1,500,000 or so clones, 98% to 99% recorded once. Sequences were obtained from naive CD4+ T cells sorted from blood. The sample's subset: CD45RA+ positively selected. The receptors derive from a man aged 25-45 years in good health.

V is TRBV25-1 and J is TRBJ1-2; D is ambiguous. This CDR3 has 13 residues. The germline V gene encodes CDR1 MGHDK and CDR2 SYGVNS. V lost 2 bases and J 4 bases, leaving 8 bases between the germline ends. The CDR3 spells CASSEPGSYGYTF. The CDR3 coding sequence is TGTGCCAGCAGTGAACCGGGATCCTATGGCTACACCTTC.

The CDR3 loop is CASSSGSGADTQYF. The CDR3 DNA reads TGTGCCAGCAGTTCTGGGTCAGGGGCAGATACGCAGTATTTT. V gene TRBV11-3 combines with J gene TRBJ2-3; maybe TRBD1 (6 bases). Per germline, CDR1 SGHNT and CDR2 YENEEA. Trimming removed 6 bases at V and 4 bases at J, with 14 bases between. The CDR3 contains 14 residues.

The gene calls are TRBV29-1 and TRBJ1-1; maybe TRBD1 (5 bases). The V end was cut by 3 bases, the J end by 5 bases, with 16 bases between. Germline CDR1 and CDR2: SQVTM and ANQGSEA. CDR3 size: 14 residues. The CDR3 spells CSVDPRGFETEAFF. The CDR3 DNA reads TGCAGCGTTGACCCTCGGGGCTTCGAGACTGAAGCTTTCTTT.

The V call is TRBV9, the J call TRBJ2-3; the match to TRBD2 covers 7 bases. Germline CDR1 and CDR2: SGDLS and YYNGEE. The CDR3 length is 14 residues. Unmatched junction bases numbered 4, after V lost 4 bases and J lost 2 bases. The CDR3 region is CASSRGGITDTQYF. The CDR3 DNA reads as TGTGCCAGCAGCAGGGGAGGGATCACAGATACGCAGTATTTT.

J is TRBJ2-3 and V is TRBV28, with 10 bases that match TRBD1. The CDR3 has 17 residues. Germline CDR1 MDHEN, CDR2 SYDVKM. The V gene end was trimmed by 4 bases and the J gene end by 4 bases; junction bases not matched to a gene: 11. CDR3 amino acids: CASSSPGPGQGSDTQYF. CDR3 sequence (DNA): TGTGCCAGCAGTTCCCCGGGTCCGGGACAGGGGTCAGATACGCAGTATTTT. Supplemented by reference TRBV28 and TRBJ2-3, the full variable domain reads DVKVTQSSRYLVKRTGEKVFLECVQDMDHENMFWYRQDPGLGLRLIYFSYDVKMKEKGDIPEGYSVSREKKERFSLILESASTNQTSMYLCASSSPGPGQGSDTQYFGPGTRLTVL.

This clone has just one count. J is TRBJ2-3 and V is TRBV18; D is unresolved. Looked up from germline, CDR1 is KGHSH and CDR2 is LQKENI. The CDR3 runs to 13 residues. Trimming took off 3 bases at V and 1 base at J, with 5 bases between the two ends. This chain's CDR3 is CASSPTRTDTQYF. The CDR3 nucleotides are TGTGCCAGCTCACCCACTCGCACAGATACGCAGTATTTT.

This chain connects TRBV6-5 to TRBJ2-5; D is possibly TRBD1 (6 bases). Germline-derived CDR1 and CDR2 are MNHEY and SVGAGI. The CDR3 spans 15 residues. Trimming shortened V by 2 bases and J by 7 bases, and 17 bases separated the two germline ends. DNA of the CDR3: TGTGCCAGCAGTTACATGGGGGCCCCAACCATGACCCAGTACTTC. This sequence encodes CASSYMGAPTMTQYF.

The chain couples TRBV28 to TRBJ1-2; D gene unclear. The CDR3 loop spans 14 amino acids. V was cut by 6 bases and J by 0 bases, with 11 bases left in between. Looked up from germline, CDR1 is MDHEN and CDR2 is SYDVKM. As DNA, the CDR3 is TGTGCCAGCAGCCCCCCGGCACCTAACTATGGCTACACCTTC. It yields the protein CASSPPAPNYGYTF.

The chain is built from TRBV19 and TRBJ2-4, with 14 bases matching TRBD2. The ends lost 4 bases at V and 6 bases at J; junction bases unmatched: 2. The CDR3 runs to 15 residues. Germline CDR1 LNHDA, CDR2 SQIVND (reference sequence). CDR3 in amino acids: CASSTGTSGRNIQYF. The CDR3 bases are TGTGCCAGTAGTACCGGGACTAGCGGGAGAAACATTCAGTACTTC.

The rearrangement joins TRBV6-5 to TRBJ2-4; D is ambiguous. Trimming removed 0 bases from V and 7 bases from J, with 7 bases in between. The CDR3 runs 13 residues. The germline V gene has CDR1 MNHEY and CDR2 SVGAGI. The CDR3 DNA sequence: TGTGCCAGCAGTTACTCGACTGGTAACATTCAGTACTTC. Its protein product is CASSYSTGNIQYF.

This clone is a singleton in its sample. Here the CDR3 DNA reads TGTGCCAGCTCACCACTCCCAGGGGTTTCCTACGAGCAGTACTTC. Translation gives CASSPLPGVSYEQYF. The chain couples TRBV18 to TRBJ2-7; maybe TRBD1 (6 bases). The germline V gene encodes CDR1 KGHSH and CDR2 LQKENI. The ends were cut back, 1 base at V and 1 base at J, with 11 bases in the middle. This CDR3 is built from 15 residues.

The genes are TRBV18 and TRBJ2-3, with D uncertain. V was pared by 3 bases and J by 4 bases, with 14 bases between. Germline CDR1 and CDR2: KGHSH and LQKENI. This CDR3 comprises 15 residues. Here the CDR3 reads CASSPDLFGADTQYF. The CDR3 DNA follows: TGTGCCAGCTCACCTGACTTATTCGGCGCAGATACGCAGTATTTT.

In its sample, this clone was seen once. CDR3 DNA: TGTGCCAGCTCACCACAGGGGCTTGCAACTAATGAAAAACTGTTTTTT. It yields the protein CASSPQGLATNEKLFF. The rearrangement links TRBV18 to TRBJ1-4, with a weak D call TRBD1 (5 bases). V lost 1 base, J lost 0 bases, and 9 bases lay in between. CDR3 length: 16 residues. The germline gives CDR1 KGHSH, CDR2 LQKENI. The whole variable domain, filled in from reference TRBV18 and TRBJ1-4, reads NAGVMQNPRHLVRRRGQEARLRCSPMKGHSHVYWYRQLPEEGLKFMVYLQKENIIDESGMPKERFSAEFPKEGPSILRIQQVVRGDSAAYFCASSPQGLATNEKLFFGSGTQLSVL.

Concerning this clone: Other DNA sequences in the same sample also yield this CDR3. The chain links TRBV7-8 to TRBJ2-2, with D hard to call. CDR1 and CDR2 from the germline V gene are SGHVS and FQNEAQ. The V end was cut by 2 bases, the J end by 2 bases, with 6 bases between. The CDR3 runs 14 residues. In nucleotides, the CDR3 is TGTGCCAGCAGCTTACTGGCAAACACCGGGGAGCTGTTTTTT. Its protein is CASSLLANTGELFF.

This rearrangement joins TRBV9 to TRBJ2-1, with 8 bases matching TRBD1. The germline V gene has CDR1 SGDLS and CDR2 YYNGEE. The J segment lost 4 bases and the V segment lost 4 bases, leaving 7 bases of the junction unmatched. The CDR3 runs to 15 residues. CDR3 residues: CASSFRGQEYNEQFF. CDR3 nucleotides: TGTGCCAGCAGCTTTCGGGGACAGGAATACAATGAGCAGTTCTTC.

V is TRBV5-4 and J is TRBJ2-5; D is unresolved. The germline V and J ends were trimmed by 0 bases and 5 bases, with 8 bases remaining between them. The CDR3 runs to 13 residues. Looked up from germline, CDR1 is SGHNT and CDR2 is YYREEE (reference sequence). CDR3 in DNA: TGTGCCAGCAGCTTGGAGTATTCGGAGACCCAGTACTTC. Translating gives CASSLEYSETQYF.

The genes are TRBV7-9 and TRBJ1-3; weak D call: TRBD1 (5 bases). Germline-derived CDR1 and CDR2 are SEHNR and FQNEAQ (reference sequence). The CDR3 extends over 14 amino acids. Trimming stripped 5 bases from V and 0 bases from J, with 8 bases between. The CDR3 sequence: CASSPGHSGNTIYF. CDR3 sequence (DNA): TGTGCCAGCAGCCCAGGGCACTCTGGAAACACCATATATTTT.

CDR3 in amino acids: CASSPAGFGNQPQHF. In DNA form, the CDR3 reads TGTGCCAGCTCACCGGCGGGTTTCGGCAATCAGCCCCAGCATTTT. The chain employs TRBV18 and TRBJ1-5; no firm D call. Between the trimmed V and J ends, which lost 3 bases and 2 bases, there was a span of 11 bases. The CDR3 sequence is 15 residues long. CDR1 is KGHSH and CDR2 is LQKENI in the germline V gene.

This chain connects TRBV2 to TRBJ1-1, with TRBD1 as a possible D gene (6 bases). The ends were cut back, 6 bases at V and 2 bases at J, with 13 bases in the middle. This CDR3 comprises 14 residues. The germline gives CDR1 SNHLY, CDR2 FYNNEI. The CDR3 region is CASSKGGGNTEAFF. Written as DNA, the CDR3 is TGTGCCAGCAGCAAGGGGGGGGGTAACACTGAAGCTTTCTTT.

This clone was seen only once. This CDR3 reads CASSQGRGQPQHF. The CDR3 coding sequence is TGCGCCAGCAGCCAGGGCAGGGGACAGCCCCAGCATTTT. The gene calls are TRBV4-1 and TRBJ1-5; tentatively, D is TRBD1 (6 bases). The CDR3 length is 13 residues. Germline V gene sequence: CDR1 MGHRA, CDR2 YSYEKL. The V end was cut by 3 bases, the J end by 7 bases, with 10 bases between.

The J gene is TRBJ2-6, the V gene TRBV7-3; possibly TRBD2 for D (5 bases). The CDR3 length is 15 residues. Deletions cut 5 bases from V and 3 bases from J, with 11 bases between. The V gene's germline CDR1 is SGHTA and CDR2 FQGTGA. For the CDR3, the DNA is TGTGCCAGCAGCCCCCGGGGTAATGGGGCCAACGTCCTGACTTTC. Its translation is CASSPRGNGANVLTF.